These 25 T cell receptor beta chains originate from one sample sequenced in a study of T cell responses to AZD1222 COVID-19 vaccine. The protocol was immunoSEQ multiplex PCR, while the TCRdb copy is restricted to in-frame clones and leaves out a portion. Of some 150,000 clones listed, roughly 93% were seen once; the top ten hold 0.75% to 1%. Sample: peripheral blood, taken on day 0 of MenACWY control vaccination. The source is an adult in good health.

This clone occurred a few times. The gene calls are TRBV15 and TRBJ2-7; D tentatively reads TRBD1 or TRBD2 (5 bases each). The CDR3 length is 17 residues. Trimming removed 0 bases from V and 5 bases from J, with 20 bases in between. CDR1 is LNHNV, CDR2 YYDKDF, per germline (reference sequence). CDR3 region: CATSRDLFGALSDEQYF. In DNA form, the CDR3 reads TGTGCCACCAGCAGAGATTTATTCGGGGCCCTGTCGGACGAGCAGTACTTC.

The table lists this clone with a few counts. The rearrangement uses TRBV7-5 and TRBJ2-3; no check of the table's D call, TRBD2, against the DNA was made. TRBV7-5 has pseudogene status. This CDR3 is built from 16 residues. The CDR3 region is CVRSTRGTPSTDTQYF. DNA of the CDR3: TGTGTCAGAAGCACCCGGGGTACTCCTAGCACAGATACGCAGTATTTT.

This clone was seen once. This chain joins TRBV5-1 and TRBJ2-5, with 11 bases identical to TRBD1. Germline V CDR1 and CDR2: SGHRS, YFSETQ. The V segment lost 3 bases and the J segment 4 bases; nucleotides outside the gene matches: 14. The CDR3 loop spans 18 amino acids. The CDR3 protein is CASSSGDRGASMGETQYF. CDR3 bases: TGCGCCAGCAGCTCTGGGGACAGGGGGGCCTCGATGGGAGAGACCCAGTACTTC.

The CDR3 region is CASSLVPGQEYQPQHF. CDR3 sequence (DNA): TGCGCCAGCAGCTTGGTACCGGGACAGGAATATCAGCCCCAGCATTTT. The chain joins TRBV5-1 to TRBJ1-5, with TRBD1 matching 8 bases. Germline CDR1 reads SGHRS; CDR2 reads YFSETQ. With V trimmed by 0 bases and J by 5 bases, 7 bases remained unmatched. The CDR3 sequence is 16 residues long.

The chain is built from TRBV27 and TRBJ2-3, with D hard to call. Deletions cut 8 bases from V and 8 bases from J, with 20 bases between. The CDR3 is 14 residues long. Germline V lookup: CDR1 MNHEY, CDR2 SMNVEV (reference sequence). The CDR3 loop reads CASLLPGSSGTQYF. In DNA, the CDR3 is TGTGCCAGCCTCCTGCCGGGCTCCTCGGGTACGCAGTATTTT.

The genes are TRBV3-1 (or the pseudogene TRBV3-2) and TRBJ2-3; TRBD2 aligns across 8 bases. The CDR3 consists of 18 residues. From germline, CDR1 is LGHDT and CDR2 YNNKEL (reference sequence). V was pared by 1 base and J by 0 bases, with 9 bases of the junction left unmatched. CDR3 sequence: CASSQGVVAGISTDTQYF. DNA for the CDR3: TGTGCCAGCAGCCAAGGAGTCGTAGCGGGGATTAGCACAGATACGCAGTATTTT.

The chain carries TRBV7-9 and TRBJ1-2; TRBD1 matches at 7 bases. The germline V gene has CDR1 SEHNR and CDR2 FQNEAQ (reference sequence). V lost 6 bases and J lost 2; bases outside the gene matches: 6. This CDR3 is 14 amino acids long. In DNA form, the CDR3 reads TGTGCCAGCAGGGAAGGACAGGACAACTATGGCTACACCTTC. Its protein product is CASREGQDNYGYTF.

J is TRBJ2-7 and V is TRBV6-5; no reliable D call. The germline V and J ends were trimmed by 8 bases and 7 bases, with 15 bases remaining between them. This CDR3 contains 12 residues. The V gene's germline CDR1 is MNHEY and CDR2 SVGAGI. CDR3 in DNA: TGTGCCAGCTCGCCGTTTGCCAGGGAGCAGTACTTC. Protein: CASSPFAREQYF.

This chain links TRBV30 with TRBJ1-2; tentatively, D is TRBD1 (5 bases). Trimming pared 2 bases from V and 4 bases from J, leaving 14 bases between. CDR3 length equals 14 residues. The germline gives CDR1 GTSNPN, CDR2 SVGIG (reference sequence). CDR3 bases: TGTGCCTGGAGTCCTCAGGGTCGATTCTATGGCTACACCTTC. Translation gives CAWSPQGRFYGYTF.

The chain links TRBV7-8 to TRBJ2-1; TRBD2 agrees at 8 bases. J was trimmed by 8 bases and V by 4 bases; bases with no gene match: 10. Germline loops: CDR1 SGHVS, CDR2 FQNEAQ. This CDR3 is 15 amino acids long. The CDR3 loop is CASSSGAGGGYEQFF. Written as DNA, the CDR3 is TGTGCCAGCAGCTCCGGGGCGGGAGGAGGATATGAGCAGTTCTTC.

The chain recombines TRBV2 with TRBJ1-2; D uncertain. This CDR3 spans 13 amino acids. Per germline, CDR1 SNHLY and CDR2 FYNNEI. Trimming pared 9 bases from V and 4 bases from J, leaving 15 bases between. The CDR3 protein is CARRLGQSYGYTF. In nucleotides, the CDR3 is TGTGCCAGAAGGCTAGGGCAGAGCTATGGCTACACCTTC. Full variable domain (remainder filled in from reference TRBV2 and TRBJ1-2): EPEVTQTPSHQVTQMGQEVILRCVPISNHLYFYWYRQILGQKVEFLVSFYNNEISEKSEIFDDQFSVERPDGSNFTLKIRSTKLEDSAMYFCARRLGQSYGYTFGSGTRLTVV.

The chain recombines TRBV29-1 with TRBJ1-3; 7 nucleotides align to TRBD1. The CDR3 contains 14 residues. The germline CDR1 and CDR2 sequences are SQVTM and ANQGSEA. V lost 7 bases and J lost 0; bases outside the gene matches: 6. This CDR3 reads CSAAHRGSGNTIYF. The DNA for the CDR3 is TGCAGCGCAGCGCACAGGGGCTCTGGAAACACCATATATTTT.

The chain links TRBV5-1 to TRBJ1-6, with TRBD1 matching over 9 bases. From germline, CDR1 is SGHRS and CDR2 YFSETQ. The CDR3 loop spans 15 amino acids. J was trimmed by 8 bases and V by 5 bases; bases with no gene match: 8. The CDR3 DNA follows: TGCGCCAGCAGACCTACAGGGGGCAGTTATTCACCCCTCCACTTT. Amino acid sequence: CASRPTGGSYSPLHF. The full variable domain, in which reference TRBV5-1 and TRBJ1-6 provide the parts outside the CDR3, is KAGVTQTPRYLIKTRGQQVTLSCSPISGHRSVSWYQQTPGQGLQFLFEYFSETQRNKGNFPGRFSGRQFSNSRSEMNVSTLELGDSALYLCASRPTGGSYSPLHFGNGTRLTVT.

J is TRBJ1-3 and V is TRBV10-3; D is uncertain. Trimming pared 6 bases from V and 4 bases from J, leaving 19 bases between. Germline V gene lookup returns CDR1 ENHRY and CDR2 SYGVKD. The CDR3 contains 16 residues. The CDR3, as DNA: TGTGCCATCAGCAGGCAAGTGGAAGTTCAAGGAAACACCATATATTTT. Its translation: CAISRQVEVQGNTIYF.

This chain connects TRBV6-4 to TRBJ2-3, with 10 bases lining up with TRBD2. The CDR3 loop spans 16 amino acids. The V gene's germline CDR1 is MRHNA and CDR2 SNTAGT. Losses at the gene ends were 3 bases for V and 6 bases for J; bases not matched to a gene: 9. This CDR3 reads CASSEGSGGPGDTQYF. DNA for the CDR3: TGTGCCAGCAGTGAGGGTAGCGGGGGGCCAGGGGATACGCAGTATTTT.

The chain uses TRBV6-5 and TRBJ1-5; D remains unclear. The germline V and J ends were trimmed by 9 bases and 2 bases, with 11 bases remaining between them. The CDR3 consists of 13 residues. The germline gives CDR1 MNHEY, CDR2 SVGAGI. Written as DNA, the CDR3 is TGTGCCAGTCTCAAGGGAGGCAATCAGCCCCAGCATTTT. This gives the protein CASLKGGNQPQHF.

This sequence joins TRBV27 and TRBJ1-1, with D hard to call. V was cut by 5 bases and J by 2 bases, with 12 bases left in between. CDR1 is MNHEY, CDR2 SMNVEV, per germline (reference sequence). There are 14 residues in the CDR3. The CDR3 DNA follows: TGTGCCAGCAGTCCGCCGAGTCTCAACACTGAAGCTTTCTTT. Encoded protein: CASSPPSLNTEAFF.

V gene TRBV7-2 combines with J gene TRBJ1-1, with D perhaps TRBD1 (5 bases). CDR1 and CDR2 from the germline V gene are SGHTA and FQGNSA. Trimming shortened V by 3 bases and J by 6 bases, and 17 bases separated the two germline ends. This CDR3 comprises 15 residues. CDR3 sequence: CASSLTRVRGAEAFF. CDR3 nucleotides: TGTGCCAGCAGCTTGACCAGGGTACGGGGCGCTGAAGCTTTCTTT.

The chain joins TRBV6-1 to TRBJ2-2; maybe TRBD1 (6 bases). The V and J ends lost 1 base and 3 bases respectively, with 9 bases between them. CDR1 and CDR2 from the germline V gene are MNHNS and SASEGT. The CDR3 length is 15 residues. The CDR3 region has the DNA TGTGCCAGCAGTGAAGGAGGGGGACACACCGGGGAGCTGTTTTTT. This sequence encodes CASSEGGGHTGELFF.

This rearrangement joins TRBV15 to TRBJ2-7; possible D gene TRBD1, 6 bases. The germline CDR1 and CDR2 sequences are LNHNV and YYDKDF (reference sequence). The CDR3 is made up of 15 amino acids. The ends were cut back, 1 base at V and 2 bases at J, with 12 bases in the middle. The CDR3 region is CATSRGRGYTYEQYF. Here the CDR3 DNA reads TGTGCCACCAGCAGAGGAAGGGGGTACACCTACGAGCAGTACTTC.

This chain uses TRBV11-2 with TRBJ1-2; tentative D call: TRBD1 (6 bases). This CDR3 comprises 13 residues. Germline V gene lookup returns CDR1 SGHAT and CDR2 FQNNGV. V dropped 3 bases and J dropped 8 bases, with 13 bases sitting between them. CDR3 protein: CASSFPPGDGYTF. DNA for the CDR3: TGTGCCAGCAGCTTCCCGCCAGGGGACGGCTACACCTTC.

This chain joins TRBV14 and TRBJ1-1, with unresolved D. V lost 3 bases and J lost 0, with 11 bases in between. The CDR3 runs 15 residues. Germline CDR1 and CDR2: SGHDN and FVKESK. The CDR3 DNA reads TGTGCCAGCAGCCAGACCGGACGGATGAACACTGAAGCTTTCTTT. The encoded protein is CASSQTGRMNTEAFF.

The J gene is TRBJ1-1, the V gene TRBV7-9; a possible D gene is TRBD1 (5 bases). This CDR3 contains 14 residues. Germline values: CDR1 SEHNR, CDR2 FQNEAQ (reference sequence). The V and J ends lost 7 bases and 7 bases respectively, with 19 bases between them. DNA for the CDR3: TGTGCCAGCACCCATCGGGGGTCCGCCTATGAAGCTTTCTTT. Translating it yields CASTHRGSAYEAFF.

The V call is TRBV5-1, the J call TRBJ1-6; D uncertain. The length of the CDR3 is 14 residues. Trimming removed 1 base at V and 7 bases at J, with 9 bases between. CDR1 SGHRS and CDR2 YFSETQ come from the germline V gene. This chain's CDR3 is CASSLTAINSPLHF. CDR3 nucleotides: TGCGCCAGCAGCTTGACGGCAATCAATTCACCCCTCCACTTT.

The chain carries TRBV27 and TRBJ1-2; TRBD1 aligns across 8 bases. The length of the CDR3 is 14 residues. V gave up 3 bases and J gave up 6 bases; unmatched junction bases: 6. The germline CDR1 and CDR2 sequences are MNHEY and SMNVEV (reference sequence). The CDR3 sequence: CASSFLQGADGYTF. As DNA, the CDR3 is TGTGCCAGCAGTTTTCTCCAGGGGGCGGATGGCTACACCTTC.